This T cell receptor (beta chain) derives from a study of blood T cell repertoires in COVID-19. The wider study: Collection of acute and convalescent COVID-19 samples took place in the United States, Italy and Spain.

This CDR3 region has 14 residues. With 8 bases clipped from V and 11 bases from J, the junction kept 12 bases outside the gene matches. Germline CDR1 MGHRA, CDR2 YSYEKL. Profiled with immunoSEQ multiplex PCR; TCRdb holds only in-frame clones, not every one. The sample holds about 39,000 clones; about 87% are singletons and the top ten take 24%. The sequencing sample was made of peripheral blood. This sequence joins TRBV4-1 and TRBJ1-2; 12 positions match TRBD1. The sequence derives from a man aged 50-60 years with active or convalescent COVID-19. The CDR3 loop reads CASAKTWGQGAYTF. CDR3 DNA: TGCGCCAGCGCTAAGACCTGGGGACAGGGGGCTTACACCTTC.